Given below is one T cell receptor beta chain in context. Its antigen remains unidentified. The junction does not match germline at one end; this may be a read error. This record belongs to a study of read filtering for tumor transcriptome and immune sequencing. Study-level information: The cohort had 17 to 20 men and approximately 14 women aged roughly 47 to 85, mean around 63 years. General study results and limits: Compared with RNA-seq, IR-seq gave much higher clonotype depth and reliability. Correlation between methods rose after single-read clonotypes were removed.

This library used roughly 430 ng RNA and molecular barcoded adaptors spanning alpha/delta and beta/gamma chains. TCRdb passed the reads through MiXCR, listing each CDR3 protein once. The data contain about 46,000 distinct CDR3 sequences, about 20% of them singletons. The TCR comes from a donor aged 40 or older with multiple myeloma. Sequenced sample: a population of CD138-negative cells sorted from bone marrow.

In nucleotides, the CDR3 is TGTGCCTGCAGCCAACGGTCGGGAAACAATGAGCAGTTCTTC. Protein sequence: CACSQRSGNNEQFF. This sequence joins TRBV3-1 and TRBJ2-1, with D possibly TRBD2 on 5 matching bases. CDR3 length: 14 residues. Germline values: CDR1 LGHDT, CDR2 YNNKEL (reference sequence).